Here is one T cell receptor (beta chain) with its context. The target antigen is unknown. Deletions cut 3 bases from V and 4 bases from J, with 10 bases between. The length of the CDR3 is 14 residues. Germline V gene lookup returns CDR1 MGHRA and CDR2 YSYEKL. Method: immunoSEQ multiplex PCR; TCRdb's copy keeps in-frame clones and lacks some. The sample contains around 160,000 clones, 88% of which appear only once. These data originate in a study of cytomegalovirus exposure and HLA in healthy donors. General observations from the study: Three CMV-associated chains were confirmed in vitro to be specific for CMV antigens. Subsequent analysis of the 120 or so validation repertoires found a tendency for first-cohort TCR clusters to co-occur. Cytomegalovirus-associated TCR beta chains were listed, numbering 150 to 200.

This clonotype was obtained from a man between 18 and 35 years old in good health and CMV-seronegative. The chain joins TRBV4-1 to TRBJ2-1; unclear D gene. The source material was PBMCs. CDR3 loop: CASSQPTVYNEQFF. The CDR3 region has the DNA TGCGCCAGCAGCCAGCCTACAGTGTACAATGAGCAGTTCTTC.